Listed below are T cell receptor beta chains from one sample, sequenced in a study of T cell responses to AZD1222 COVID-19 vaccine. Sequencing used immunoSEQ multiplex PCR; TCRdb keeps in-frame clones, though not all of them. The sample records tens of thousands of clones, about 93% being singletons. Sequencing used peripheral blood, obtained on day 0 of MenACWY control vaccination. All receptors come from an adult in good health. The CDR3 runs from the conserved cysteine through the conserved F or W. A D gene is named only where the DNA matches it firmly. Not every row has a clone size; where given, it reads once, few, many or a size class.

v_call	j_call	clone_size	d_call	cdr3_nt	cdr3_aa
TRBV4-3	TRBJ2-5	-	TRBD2	TGCGCCAGCAGCGAGAGCGGGGGGAAAGGGGAGACCCAGTACTTC	CASSESGGKGETQYF
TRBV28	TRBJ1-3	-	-	TGTGCCAGCAGTTTAGTAACCTCTGGAAACACCATATATTTT	CASSLVTSGNTIYF
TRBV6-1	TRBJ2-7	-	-	TGTGCCAGCAGTGAAACCCCAGGAACCTACGAGCAGTACTTC	CASSETPGTYEQYF
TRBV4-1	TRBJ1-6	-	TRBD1	TGCGCCAGCAGCCAAGATTTGACAGGGAGTATCTCACCCCTCCACTTT	CASSQDLTGSISPLHF
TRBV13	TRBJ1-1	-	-	TGTGCCAGCAGCGAAGGGGGTCGTTTGAACACTGAAGCTTTCTTT	CASSEGGRLNTEAFF
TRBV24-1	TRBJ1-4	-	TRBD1	TGTGCCACCAGTGATTCAGGACAGGGGGATGAAAAACTGTTTTTT	CATSDSGQGDEKLFF
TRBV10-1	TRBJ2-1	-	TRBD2	TGCGCCAGCCCAGGTCAGTTTAGCGGGAGTACCTACAATGAGCAGTTCTTC	CASPGQFSGSTYNEQFF
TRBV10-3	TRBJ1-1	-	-	TGTGCCATCAGTGAAGAGAGGGACACTGAAGCTTTCTTT	CAISEERDTEAFF
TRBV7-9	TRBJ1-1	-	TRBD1	TGTGCCAGCAGCTTAGGGGACAGGGAAGCTTTCTTT	CASSLGDREAFF
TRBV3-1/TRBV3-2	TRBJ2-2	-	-	TGTGCCAGCAGCCAAGAGGGTCTAGCTGGGAACACCGGGGAGCTGTTTTTT	CASSQEGLAGNTGELFF
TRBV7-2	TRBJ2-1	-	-	TGTGCCAGCAGCTTAGAGTCAAGCGTCTACAATGAGCAGTTCTTC	CASSLESSVYNEQFF
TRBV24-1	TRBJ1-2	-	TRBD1	TGTGCCACCAGTGATACCAGACAGGGGGCTTATGGCTACACCTTC	CATSDTRQGAYGYTF
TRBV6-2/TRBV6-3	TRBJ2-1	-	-	TGTGCCAGCAGTTACGGACACACCTACAATGAGCAGTTCTTC	CASSYGHTYNEQFF
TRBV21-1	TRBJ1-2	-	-	TGTGCCAGCAGCAAAGGTCCCCAGTCTGTGCGAGGCACCGAGGCAACCTATGGCTACACCTTC	CASSKGPQSVRGTEATYGYTF
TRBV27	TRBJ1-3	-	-	TGTGCCAGCAGTTTTTCGGGGATTGGAAACACCATATATTTT	CASSFSGIGNTIYF
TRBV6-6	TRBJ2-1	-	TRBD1	TGTGCCAGCAGCCGTCGACGACAGGGGGATGGCAATGAGCAGTTCTTC	CASSRRRQGDGNEQFF
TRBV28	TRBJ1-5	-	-	TGTGCCAGCAGTTTTTACCCGAGCGACAGTGGCAATCAGCCCCAGCATTTT	CASSFYPSDSGNQPQHF
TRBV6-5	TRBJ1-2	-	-	TGTGCCAGCAGTTTCGGGAATAACTATGGCTACACCTTC	CASSFGNNYGYTF
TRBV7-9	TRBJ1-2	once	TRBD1	TGTGCCAGCAGCCACAGCGGGACAGGGGATGGCTACACCTTC	CASSHSGTGDGYTF
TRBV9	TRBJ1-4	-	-	TGTGCCAGCAGCGTGGCACAGGGTTATGATGAAAAACTGTTTTTT	CASSVAQGYDEKLFF
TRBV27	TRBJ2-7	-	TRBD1	TGTGCCAGCGGGAATACAGGGGGCCTTTACGAGCAGTACTTC	CASGNTGGLYEQYF
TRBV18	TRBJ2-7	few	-	TGTGCCAGCTCACCACCCGCGGGCTCCTACGAGCAGTACTTC	CASSPPAGSYEQYF
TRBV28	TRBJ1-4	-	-	TGTGCCACCGTCGAGTCAGGGGAGGAAAAACTGTTTTTT	CATVESGEEKLFF
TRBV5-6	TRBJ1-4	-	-	TGTGCCAGCAGCTTGGCGGCGTTTAATGAAAAACTGTTTTTT	CASSLAAFNEKLFF
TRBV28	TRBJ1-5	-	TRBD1	TGTGCCAGCAGTTTTGACGGGACAGGGGGCGCGAGCAATCAGCCCCAGCATTTT	CASSFDGTGGASNQPQHF
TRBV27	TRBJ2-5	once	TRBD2	TGTGCCAGCAGGAATATAGCGGGGGGCCGGGAGACCCAGTACTTC	CASRNIAGGRETQYF
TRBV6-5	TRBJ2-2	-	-	TGTGCCAGCAGCATAAACGGGAACACCGGGGAGCTGTTTTTT	CASSINGNTGELFF
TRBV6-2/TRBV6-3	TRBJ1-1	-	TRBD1	TGTGCCAGCAGCGGACAGGGGATGGCCACTGAAGCTTTCTTT	CASSGQGMATEAFF
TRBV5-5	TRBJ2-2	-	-	TGTGCCAGCAGCTTGGTTGGGACCTCGACGGGGACCGGGGAGCTGTTTTTT	CASSLVGTSTGTGELFF
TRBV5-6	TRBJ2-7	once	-	TGTGCCAGCAGCTTCTTTGGTAGCTCCTACGAGCAGTACTTC	CASSFFGSSYEQYF
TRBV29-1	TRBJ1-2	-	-	TGCAGCGTACAAGGAGGGTCGGGCTATGGCTACACCTTC	CSVQGGSGYGYTF
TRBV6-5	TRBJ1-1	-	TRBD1	TGTGCCAGCACCAGGACAGGGGCGGGGGTCTTT	CASTRTGAGVF
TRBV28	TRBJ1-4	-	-	TGTGCCAGCAGTTTGGCCGGCGTGAATGAAAAACTGTTTTTT	CASSLAGVNEKLFF
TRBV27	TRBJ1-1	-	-	TGTGCCAGCAGTCATGGGGGTTCAGAAGCTTTCTTT	CASSHGGSEAFF
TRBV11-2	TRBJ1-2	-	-	TGTGCCAGCAGGAGCCCAACTAACTATGGCTACACCTTC	CASRSPTNYGYTF
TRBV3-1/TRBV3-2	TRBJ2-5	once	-	TGTGCCAGCAGCCAACCGGGGGGCGGCCAAGAGACCCAGTACTTC	CASSQPGGGQETQYF
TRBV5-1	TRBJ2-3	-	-	TGCGCCAGCAGCTTGGCCAGGGGTACAGATACGCAGTATTTT	CASSLARGTDTQYF
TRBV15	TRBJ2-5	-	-	TGTGCCACCAGCAGAGTCCCGAGGAACCAAGAGACCCAGTACTTC	CATSRVPRNQETQYF
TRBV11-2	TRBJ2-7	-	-	TGTGCCAGCAGCTTATTCCCGGGAAACTCCTACGAGCAGTACTTC	CASSLFPGNSYEQYF
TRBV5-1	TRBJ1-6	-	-	TGCGCCAGCAGCTTGGTCTCAGAGGGCTCACCCCTCCACTTT	CASSLVSEGSPLHF
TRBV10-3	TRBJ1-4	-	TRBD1	TGTGCCATCGGGGGGACAGCCGCAACTAATGAAAAACTGTTTTTT	CAIGGTAATNEKLFF
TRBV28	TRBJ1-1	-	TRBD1	TGTGCCAGCAGTCTGACCGGGACAGGGTGGACTGAAGCTTTCTTT	CASSLTGTGWTEAFF
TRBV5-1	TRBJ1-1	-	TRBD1	TGCGCCAGCAGCCCGGTAGGGGGCGCCTGGACTGAAGCTTTCTTT	CASSPVGGAWTEAFF
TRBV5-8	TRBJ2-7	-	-	TGTGCCAGCTTCTTAGCGGATGGCTACGAGCAGTACTTC	CASFLADGYEQYF
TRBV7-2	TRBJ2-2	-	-	TGTGCCAGCAGAACTAGTACCAACACCGGGGAGCTGTTTTTT	CASRTSTNTGELFF
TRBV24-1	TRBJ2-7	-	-	TGTGCCACCAGTCGGGGGAGCGAGCAGTACTTC	CATSRGSEQYF
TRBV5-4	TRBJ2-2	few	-	TGTGCCAGCAGCTTGGTAGGGGTCAACACCGGGGAGCTGTTTTTT	CASSLVGVNTGELFF
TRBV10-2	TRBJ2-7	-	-	TGCGCCAGCAGCCCCCTCGCGGCTACTACCGAGCAGTACTTC	CASSPLAATTEQYF
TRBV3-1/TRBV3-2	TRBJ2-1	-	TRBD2	TGTGCCAGCAGCGGGTCGGGCGGGAGTTCCTACAATGAGCAGTTCTTC	CASSGSGGSSYNEQFF
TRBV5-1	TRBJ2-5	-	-	TGCGCCAGCAGCCAACGGACCAACCGAGAGACCCAGTACTTC	CASSQRTNRETQYF
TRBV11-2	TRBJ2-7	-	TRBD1	TGTGCCAGCAGCTTAGGGACAGGGGGGACCTACGAGCAGTACTTC	CASSLGTGGTYEQYF